This TCR beta chain originates from a study of blood T cell repertoires in COVID-19. For the study at large: Samples of COVID-19 (acute and convalescent) were obtained from the United States, Italy and Spain.

The data were produced by immunoSEQ multiplex PCR, yet TCRdb's version contains in-frame clones alone and is incomplete. This table holds over 200,000 clones, approximately 80% found once. Concerning this clone itself: In the same sample, other DNA sequences code for this CDR3.

V was trimmed by 3 bases and J by 3 bases, leaving 3 bases between them. Per the germline V gene, CDR1 is SGDLS and CDR2 is YYNGEE. This CDR3 comprises 11 residues. The TCR was taken from a man in his sixties who had recovered from COVID-19. This chain links TRBV9 with TRBJ2-5, with D unclear. The sequencing input was PBMCs or T cells enriched from blood (not recorded which). The CDR3 spells CASSAEETQYF. DNA for the CDR3: TGTGCCAGCAGCGCCGAAGAGACCCAGTACTTC.